This T cell receptor (beta chain) was observed in a study of persistence of HIV-infected CD4 T cells (dated by TCRdb to 2018 to 2020). A note on the overall study: CMV- and HIV-1 Gag-responding CD4+ T cells were isolated from ART-treated individuals so that antigen-driven clonal expansion of HIV-1-infected cells could be examined. Participants had been on suppressive ART for a median of 8 years. Peripheral blood samples of up to about 200 mL were collected at multiple time points, except for a couple of participants, who underwent leukapheresis at a single time point. The clonality of all cells in each sorted population was measured by TCRbeta sequencing, and the clonality of infected cells was measured by proviral sequencing. Cross-participant TCR cluster analysis included 8 participants for CMV and 6 or 7 participants for Gag.

The study at large found these results: Antigen-responding cells were enriched for expanded CDR3beta sequences that were degenerate, which suggests that CD4+ responses to CMV and Gag underwent convergent selection. Only a small number of individuals took part in the study, and only a limited range of antigens was tested. Within the same sorted populations, how oligoclonal the TCRs were correlated with how oligoclonal the proviruses were. Restriction of bulk TCR analyses to the rare CMV-responding cells that actually carried HIV-1 proviruses was not possible. TCRbeta richness in CMV- and Gag-responding cells was significantly lower than in anti-CD3/anti-CD28-responding cells; CMV-responding cells had higher oligoclonality than CD3/CD28-stimulated and Gag-responding cells.

Based on the germline V gene, the CDR1 and CDR2 sequences are MNHEY and SVGEGT. From the cysteine through the phenylalanine, the CDR3 covers 14 amino acids. Of all the DNA, just the CDR3 is kept, 42 bases in frame from base 1. V is clipped by 4 bases and J by 2 bases, and the sequence between their germline boundaries is 10 bases long. The treatment or condition label here, explained by the study, means: suppressive antiretroviral therapy. Cells were stimulated with lysates of CMV-infected fibroblasts at roughly 9.8 ug/mL. Nonresponding CD40L-negative CD69-negative CD45RO-high memory CD4+ T cells were sorted as memory populations depleted of antigen-responding cells. Participants were HIV-1-infected adults who started suppressive ART during chronic infection. For at least 4 years, the participants' plasma HIV-1 RNA had been undetectable, below 50 copies/mL. To be included, participants needed a CD4+ T cell count above 400 cells/uL and a positive CMV serology. Before stimulation, PBMCs were isolated using density centrifugation and depleted of CD8+ T cells. Stimulation of CD8-depleted PBMCs was carried out for roughly 19 hours with anti-CD28/CD49d costimulation, CD40-blocking antibody and enfuvirtide, to prevent new infections. Cells were sorted on a Beckman Coulter MoFlo Legacy or XDP sorter, with propidium iodide excluding dead cells. The QIAamp DNA Mini Kit was used for genomic DNA extraction from samples above one million cells, and the Quick-DNA Microprep Kit was used otherwise.

The immunoSEQ hsTCRB assay version 4, run in survey mode, was used to sequence TCRbeta repertoires from genomic DNA. Genomic DNA was diluted to roughly 9.5 ng/uL, using up to 1 ug per sample for TCRbeta sequencing. On the study's bioinformatics: ImmunoSeq Analyzer 3.0 was used for analysis of TCRbeta data, and diversity was computed on productive nucleotide rearrangements. Using the Immunarch R package, the improved Chao index served to estimate lower-bound TCR diversity and the Gini coefficient served to estimate clonality. When different nucleotide rearrangements encoded the same CDR3beta amino acid sequence, each rearrangement was treated as a distinct clonotype. Differential abundance analysis found TCRbeta sequences that were significantly enriched in antigen-responding cells compared with anti-CD3/anti-CD28-activated cells. GLIPH2 grouped TCRs by predicted peptide-MHC specificity, both within each participant and across combined participant data sets. TCRdb mirrors the immuneACCESS table, restricted to in-frame sequences. Some clones are absent from its copies; in checked studies, under half trace to an unresolved V gene, and the reason for the others is unknown. D and trimming were read from the DNA, whereas the V and J calls and clone size are those reported in that table. The sample contains roughly 41,000 clones, roughly 80% of them found a single time. Together, the top ten hold approximately 1.6% of the sample.

A note on this clone: Its target antigen remains unknown. No quality values exist for individual bases; no much larger clone is one base distant.

Source: CD4+ T cells sorted from PBMCs after roughly 18-hour stimulation, taken from a patient who received antiretroviral therapy. Taken with the paper, the label for cell subset or site translates to: CD40L-CD69- CD45RO-high memory CD4 T cells not responding to CMV lysate. The receptor's source is an adult man with HIV who was CMV-seropositive. The chain is made from TRBV6-2 or TRBV6-3 and TRBJ2-3; no D gene can be assigned with confidence. The CDR3 region has the sequence CASSFRRFTDTQYF. The nucleotide sequence is given as TGTGCCAGCAGTTTTCGGCGGTTCACAGATACGCAGTATTTT.